The rows below give T cell receptor beta chains drawn from one sample of a study of blood T cell repertoires in COVID-19. Assay: immunoSEQ multiplex PCR; the TCRdb copy retains only in-frame clones and omits some. In the table there are under 300,000 clones, 70% to 85% of which are singletons. The sequencing input was peripheral blood. Receptors were obtained from a woman older than 75 with active or convalescent COVID-19. Each CDR3 is given with its conserved first and last residue. The D gene is left open where the match is weak. Part of the rows lack a size; the others show once, few, many or a class for expanded clones.

>-|TRBV29-1|TRBJ2-3|-
TGCAGCGTTTCCGTTGGGGGGAGACACACAGATACGCAGTATTTT
CSVSVGGRHTDTQYF
>TRBD2|TRBV18|TRBJ2-1|few
TGTGCCAGCTCGGAGGGACACCGGGAGGGTGAGCAGTTCTTC
CASSEGHREGEQFF
>-|TRBV2|TRBJ1-4|-
TGTGCCAGCCTCCTTGGACCGGGACAACCTGAAAAACTGTTTTTT
CASLLGPGQPEKLFF
>-|TRBV2|TRBJ2-7|-
TGTGCCAGCAGTGATCAGGGCTCGGGCTACGAGCAGTACTTC
CASSDQGSGYEQYF
>TRBD2|TRBV5-6|TRBJ2-4|-
TGTGCCAGCAGCCGAAGCGGGAGCTCGGCCAAAAACATTCAGTACTTC
CASSRSGSSAKNIQYF
>TRBD1|TRBV28|TRBJ1-1|-
TGTGCCAGCAGCAATGAATGGACAGGGAACACTGAAGCTTTCTTT
CASSNEWTGNTEAFF
>TRBD1|TRBV19|TRBJ2-7|-
TGTGCCAGTAGCTTTAGGACAGGGGGCTACGAGCAGTACTTC
CASSFRTGGYEQYF
>TRBD1|TRBV6-6|TRBJ1-5|-
TGTGCCAGCAGAAGAGACAGGGAGCATGGTCAGCCCCAGCATTTT
CASRRDREHGQPQHF
>TRBD1|TRBV7-7|TRBJ1-1|-
TGTGCTAGCAGCGTAGGGACAGACGGAACTGAAGCTTTCTTT
CASSVGTDGTEAFF
>-|TRBV2|TRBJ2-2|-
TGTGCCAGCAGCCCGAGCCCCGGGGAGCTGTTTTTT
CASSPSPGELFF
>-|TRBV15|TRBJ1-1|-
TGTGCCACCAGCAGAGGCGGAGTTAACACTGAAGCTTTCTTT
CATSRGGVNTEAFF
>-|TRBV5-1|TRBJ1-4|-
TGCGCCAGCAGCTTACTGTCCACCTCGGGTGAAAAACTGTTTTTT
CASSLLSTSGEKLFF
>-|TRBV2|TRBJ2-5|-
TGTGCCAGCATCAGGGGTTTTCTGGAGACCCAGTACTTC
CASIRGFLETQYF
>-|TRBV5-6|TRBJ2-5|-
TGTGCCAGCAGCTTGGATGAGGTCCAAGAGACCCAGTACTTC
CASSLDEVQETQYF
>TRBD1|TRBV24-1|TRBJ2-5|-
TGTGCCACCAGTGATCTCAGTGGGACAGGGGTGGAGACCCAGTACTTC
CATSDLSGTGVETQYF
>TRBD1|TRBV5-1|TRBJ2-6|-
TGCGCCAGCAGCCCGGGACAGGGGACTTCTGGGGCCAACGTCCTGACTTTC
CASSPGQGTSGANVLTF
>TRBD1|TRBV28|TRBJ2-7|-
TGTGCCAGCAGTGGCCGTGACAGGGACGAGCAGTACTTC
CASSGRDRDEQYF
>TRBD1|TRBV18|TRBJ2-2|-
TGTGCCAGCCGACAATGGACAGGGGCCAACACCGGGGAGCTGTTTTTT
CASRQWTGANTGELFF
>-|TRBV15|TRBJ1-1|once
TGTGCCACCAGGGGGGGGAGGTTTGGGCTGGTGACTGAAGCTTTCTTT
CATRGGRFGLVTEAFF
>TRBD1|TRBV24-1|TRBJ1-5|-
TGTGCCACCAGTGACCCGGGACAGAGCAATCAGCCCCAGCATTTT
CATSDPGQSNQPQHF
>TRBD1|TRBV5-1|TRBJ2-3|-
TGCGCCAGCGGTGGACAGGGCGGTGCAGATACGCAGTATTTT
CASGGQGGADTQYF
>TRBD1|TRBV2|TRBJ1-6|-
TGTGCCAGCAGTAATCAGGGGGCTGGTAATTCACCCCTCCACTTT
CASSNQGAGNSPLHF
>-|TRBV15|TRBJ1-5|-
TGTGCCACCAGCGAGAACCTTATCGGACAAATACGTCAGCCCCAGCATTTT
CATSENLIGQIRQPQHF
>-|TRBV19|TRBJ2-4|-
TGTGCCAGTAGTACAGCGGGTTCAGCCAAAAACATTCAGTACTTC
CASSTAGSAKNIQYF
>-|TRBV24-1|TRBJ1-1|few
TGTGCCACCAGTGACACGACAGGGAACACTGAAGCTTTCTTT
CATSDTTGNTEAFF
>TRBD1|TRBV6-5|TRBJ2-1|few
TGTGCCAGTACCCCCCCAGGGGGCTACAATGAGCAGTTCTTC
CASTPPGGYNEQFF
>-|TRBV5-1|TRBJ2-2|-
TGCGCCAGCAGCTTGAGACTGAACACCGGGGAGCTGTTTTTT
CASSLRLNTGELFF
>TRBD1|TRBV5-5|TRBJ2-3|-
TGTGCCAGCAGCTGGGGATGGGACAGAAGCACAGATACGCAGTATTTT
CASSWGWDRSTDTQYF
>TRBD1|TRBV7-9|TRBJ1-1|-
TGTGCCAGCAGCTTAAGACAGGGGACGAACACTGAAGCTTTCTTT
CASSLRQGTNTEAFF
>-|TRBV11-2|TRBJ2-7|-
TGTGCCAGCAGCTTAGCCAGGGTGTTTGGCGAGCAGTACTTC
CASSLARVFGEQYF
>-|TRBV5-4|TRBJ2-4|-
TGTGCCAGCAGCTTGGGCGGGGGCGCGGGAAACATTCAGTACTTC
CASSLGGGAGNIQYF
>-|TRBV30|TRBJ2-7|-
TGTGCCTCAAAACTGGACGGGGCCTACGAGCAGTACTTC
CASKLDGAYEQYF
>TRBD1|TRBV5-1|TRBJ1-6|few
TGCGCCAGCAGCTTGGGACAGGGGGCCCTATCCTATAATTCACCCCTCCACTTT
CASSLGQGALSYNSPLHF
>-|TRBV5-1|TRBJ2-2|-
TGCGCCAGCGGTCTACTAGACAACACCGGGGAGCTGTTTTTT
CASGLLDNTGELFF
>-|TRBV18|TRBJ2-5|-
TGTGCCAGCTCACCACCCGTCCCAGAGACCCAGTACTTC
CASSPPVPETQYF
>-|TRBV4-2|TRBJ1-1|-
TGTGCCAGCAGCCAGACTACATACAGGGAAAACACTGAAGCTTTCTTT
CASSQTTYRENTEAFF
>TRBD1|TRBV5-1|TRBJ2-3|-
TGCGCCAGCAGCTTGGTGCAGGGGGCAATCACGCAGTATTTT
CASSLVQGAITQYF
>-|TRBV5-1|TRBJ2-3|-
TGCGCCAGCAGCTTGGCTCGGGGAGGGGGAGATACGCAGTATTTT
CASSLARGGGDTQYF
>TRBD1|TRBV7-6|TRBJ1-1|-
TGTGCCAGCAGCTTAATTTTTAGGGGGCGCGGGAACACTGAAGCTTTCTTT
CASSLIFRGRGNTEAFF
>TRBD1|TRBV29-1|TRBJ2-2|-
TGCAGCGTGGGGACAGAATACACCGGGGAGCTGTTTTTT
CSVGTEYTGELFF
>TRBD1|TRBV6-1|TRBJ1-2|once
TGTGCCAGCAGTGAAGGGACAGGAGATAACTATGGCTACACCTTC
CASSEGTGDNYGYTF
>-|TRBV27|TRBJ1-2|-
TGTGCCAGCAGTCCTAGAAACAGGGATAAAGGCTACACCTTC
CASSPRNRDKGYTF
>-|TRBV5-6|TRBJ2-3|-
TGTGCCAGCAGCTTGCGCGGGCCTAACACAGATACGCAGTATTTT
CASSLRGPNTDTQYF
>-|TRBV27|TRBJ2-7|-
TGTGCCAGCAGTCCCGACCTCCTAGCCACAGGGTCCTACGAGCAGTACTTC
CASSPDLLATGSYEQYF
>TRBD1|TRBV18|TRBJ1-2|-
TGTGCCAGCCAAAGGGACAGGGACACTCGCCTCTATGGCTACACCTTC
CASQRDRDTRLYGYTF
>TRBD2|TRBV9|TRBJ2-2|-
TGTGCCAGCAGCGGTAGCGGGACGGGCACCGGGGAGCTGTTTTTT
CASSGSGTGTGELFF
>TRBD1|TRBV10-2|TRBJ1-4|-
TGCGCCAGCAGTACTACAGGGGCCTCTAATGAAAAACTGTTTTTT
CASSTTGASNEKLFF
>-|TRBV5-1|TRBJ1-2|few
TGCGCCAGCAGCTTGCCGGGGGGCGTTGATGGCTACACCTTC
CASSLPGGVDGYTF
>-|TRBV19|TRBJ1-6|-
TGTGCCAGTAGTGATCGGGAAGGAGATTCACCCCTCCACTTT
CASSDREGDSPLHF
>TRBD1|TRBV19|TRBJ2-1|few
TGTGCCAGTAGTATAGCGGGCAGGGGGCGTTTGAATGAGCAGTTCTTC
CASSIAGRGRLNEQFF
>-|TRBV18|TRBJ1-1|-
TGTGCCAGCTCACCACAGGGTGCGGGCACTGAAGCTTTCTTT
CASSPQGAGTEAFF
>-|TRBV6-5|TRBJ2-5|-
TGTGCCAGCAGTTACGAAGGACAGCAAGAGACCCAGTACTTC
CASSYEGQQETQYF
>TRBD1|TRBV15|TRBJ1-4|-
TGTGCCACCGTCAACAGGGGGTTCAGTGAAAAACTGTTTTTT
CATVNRGFSEKLFF
>TRBD2|TRBV5-1|TRBJ2-7|few
TGCGCCAGCAGCTTGGGGGACGGCGGGAGCTTTCTGTACGAGCAGTACTTC
CASSLGDGGSFLYEQYF
>TRBD1|TRBV29-1|TRBJ1-6|-
TGCAGCGTTGTCCTCGGGACAGTCGGTTCACCCCTCCACTTT
CSVVLGTVGSPLHF